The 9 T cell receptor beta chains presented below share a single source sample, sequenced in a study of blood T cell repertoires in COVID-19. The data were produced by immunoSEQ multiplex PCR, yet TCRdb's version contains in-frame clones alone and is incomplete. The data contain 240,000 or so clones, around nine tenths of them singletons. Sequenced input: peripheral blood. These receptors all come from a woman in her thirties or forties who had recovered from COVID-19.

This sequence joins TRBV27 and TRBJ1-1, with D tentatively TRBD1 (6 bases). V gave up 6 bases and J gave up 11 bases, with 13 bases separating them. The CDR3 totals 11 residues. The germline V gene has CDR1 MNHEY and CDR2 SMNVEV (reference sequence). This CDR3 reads CASRRGGSAFF. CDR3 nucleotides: TGTGCCAGCAGGAGAGGGGGTTCGGCTTTCTTT.

For the CDR3, the DNA is TGTGCCACCAAGACAGGGGGCGCGGGTAATGAAAAACTGTTTTTT. Protein product: CATKTGGAGNEKLFF. The V call is TRBV5-4, the J call TRBJ1-4; 10 positions agree with TRBD1. The V and J ends lost 9 bases and 4 bases, in that order; junction bases with no gene match: 9. The length of the CDR3 is 15 residues. Germline V gene sequence: CDR1 SGHNT, CDR2 YYREEE (reference sequence). Combining the CDR3 with reference TRBV5-4 and TRBJ1-4 gives the whole variable domain ETGVTQSPTHLIKTRGQQVTLRCSSQSGHNTVSWYQQALGQGPQFIFQYYREEENGRGNFPPRFSGLQFPNYSSELNVNALELDDSALYLCATKTGGAGNEKLFFGSGTQLSVL.

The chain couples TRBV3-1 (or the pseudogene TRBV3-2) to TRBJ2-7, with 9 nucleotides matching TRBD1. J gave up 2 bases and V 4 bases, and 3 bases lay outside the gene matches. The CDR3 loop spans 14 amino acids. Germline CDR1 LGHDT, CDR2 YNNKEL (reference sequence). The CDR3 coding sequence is TGTGCCAGCAGCCGGGACAGGGCCACCTACGAGCAGTACTTC. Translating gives CASSRDRATYEQYF.

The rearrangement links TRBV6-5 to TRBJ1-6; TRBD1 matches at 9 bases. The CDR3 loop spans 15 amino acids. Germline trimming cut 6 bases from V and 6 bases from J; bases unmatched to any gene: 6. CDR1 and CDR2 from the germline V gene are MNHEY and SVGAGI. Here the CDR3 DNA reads TGTGCCAGCAGGCTAACAGGGGGCAGTAATTCACCCCTCCACTTT. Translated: CASRLTGGSNSPLHF.

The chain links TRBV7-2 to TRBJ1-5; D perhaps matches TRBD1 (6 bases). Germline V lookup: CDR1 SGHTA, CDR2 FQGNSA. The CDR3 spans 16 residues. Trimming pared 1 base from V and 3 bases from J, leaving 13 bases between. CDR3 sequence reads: CASSLVGGANNQPQHF. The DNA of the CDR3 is TGTGCCAGCAGCTTAGTCGGGGGGGCCAACAATCAGCCCCAGCATTTT. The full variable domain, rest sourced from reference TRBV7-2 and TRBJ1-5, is GAGVSQSPSNKVTEKGKDVELRCDPISGHTALYWYRQSLGQGLEFLIYFQGNSAPDKSGLPSDRFSAERTGGSVSTLTIQRTQQEDSAVYLCASSLVGGANNQPQHFGDGTRLSIL.

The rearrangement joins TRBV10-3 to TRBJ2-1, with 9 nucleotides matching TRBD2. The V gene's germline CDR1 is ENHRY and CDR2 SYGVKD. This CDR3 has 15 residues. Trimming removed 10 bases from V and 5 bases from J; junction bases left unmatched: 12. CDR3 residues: CATDAGTSRNNEQFF. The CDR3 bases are TGTGCCACGGACGCCGGGACTAGCAGAAACAATGAGCAGTTCTTC.

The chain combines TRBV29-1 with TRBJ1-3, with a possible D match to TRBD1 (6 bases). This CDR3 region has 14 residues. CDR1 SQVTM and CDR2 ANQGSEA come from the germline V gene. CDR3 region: CAAERGIGGNTIYF. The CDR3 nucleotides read TGCGCAGCGGAAAGGGGGATTGGAGGAAACACCATATATTTT.

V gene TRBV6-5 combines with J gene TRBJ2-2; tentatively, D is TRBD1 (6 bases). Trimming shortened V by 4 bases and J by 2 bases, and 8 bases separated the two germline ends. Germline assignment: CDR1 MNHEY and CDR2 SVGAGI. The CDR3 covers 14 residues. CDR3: CASSLDSNTGELFF. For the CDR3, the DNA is TGTGCCAGCAGTTTGGACAGTAACACCGGGGAGCTGTTTTTT.

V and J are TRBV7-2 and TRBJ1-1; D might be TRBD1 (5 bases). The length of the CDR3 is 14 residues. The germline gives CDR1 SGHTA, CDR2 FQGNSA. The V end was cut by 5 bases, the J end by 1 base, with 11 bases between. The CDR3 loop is CASSPSTANTEAFF. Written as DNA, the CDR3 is TGTGCCAGCAGCCCGTCGACAGCGAACACTGAAGCTTTCTTT. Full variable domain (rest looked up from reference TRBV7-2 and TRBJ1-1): GAGVSQSPSNKVTEKGKDVELRCDPISGHTALYWYRQSLGQGLEFLIYFQGNSAPDKSGLPSDRFSAERTGGSVSTLTIQRTQQEDSAVYLCASSPSTANTEAFFGQGTRLTVV.